Presented here are 5 T cell receptor beta chains from one specimen sequenced in a study of post-analysis software for immune sequencing data. Findings and caveats of the study: Five or six TRBV segments (TRBV5-6, TRBV5-1 and TRBV20-1 among them) occurred more frequently in patients than in controls.

The TCR beta cDNA libraries contained unique molecular identifiers. TCRdb recomputed calls from the PCR reads with MiXCR, one row per CDR3 protein. The sample lists over 300,000 distinct CDR3 sequences; roughly 30% were seen once. No antigen is known for these receptors. The specimen sequenced was blood. These receptors all stem from a girl under 18 with multiple sclerosis.

This clonotype has only a few counts. The chain recombines TRBV6-5 with TRBJ1-2; weak D call: TRBD1 (5 bases). Germline CDR1 and CDR2: MNHEY and SVGAGI. V lost 1 base to trimming and J lost 5 bases, with 14 bases between them. The CDR3 loop spans 15 amino acids. The CDR3 sequence: CASSYFAGAPYGYTF. For the CDR3, the DNA is TGTGCCAGCAGTTACTTTGCTGGGGCCCCTTATGGCTACACCTTC.

J is TRBJ2-3 and V is TRBV4-3, with D perhaps TRBD2 (6 bases). Germline values: CDR1 LGHNA, CDR2 YSLEER. The ends were cut back, 0 bases at V and 8 bases at J, with 18 bases in the middle. This CDR3 comprises 16 residues. CDR3 in amino acids: CASSQDLGTGDLTQYF. The CDR3 DNA reads as TGCGCCAGCAGCCAAGATCTAGGGACGGGGGACCTTACGCAGTATTTT.

This clonotype appeared a few times. The genes are TRBV7-2 and TRBJ1-2; perhaps TRBD1 as D (5 bases). The CDR3 loop spans 15 amino acids. The germline V gene encodes CDR1 SGHTA and CDR2 FQGNSA. Trimming took 5 bases from V and 4 from J, leaving 17 bases between them. In DNA, the CDR3 is TGTGCCAGCAGCCCACCGGGACGGACATTCTATGGCTACACCTTC. Translated, it gives CASSPPGRTFYGYTF.

V and J are TRBV29-1 and TRBJ1-2, with D unclear. The CDR3 contains 11 residues. Germline V gives CDR1 SQVTM, CDR2 ANQGSEA. Trimming pared 1 base from V and 6 bases from J, leaving 6 bases between. CDR3 in DNA: TGCAGCGTTGAAGCGGAGGATGGCTACACCTTC. Its translation: CSVEAEDGYTF.

The chain has TRBV3-1 and TRBJ2-1; D remains ambiguous. Per the germline V gene, CDR1 is LGHDT and CDR2 is YNNKEL (reference sequence). V was pared by 1 base and J by 0 bases, with 10 bases between. This CDR3 is built from 16 residues. CDR3 sequence reads: CASSQVFPGSYNEQFF. CDR3 DNA: TGTGCCAGCAGCCAAGTATTCCCTGGCTCCTACAATGAGCAGTTCTTC.